A selection of T cell receptor beta chains follows, all from one sample in a study of tumor and adjacent non-tumor tissue in lung cancer. TCRdb reanalysed the multiplex PCR reads using MiXCR and keeps one entry per CDR3 protein. Here the sample spans about 120,000 distinct CDR3 sequences, over 75% being singletons. The specimen sequenced was lung tumor tissue. The receptors were gathered from an older man with non-small cell lung cancer. CDR3s include the opening cysteine and the closing phenylalanine or tryptophan. A D gene is named only where the DNA matches it firmly. Rows may omit the clone size; those that give it use once, few, many or a size class.

V gene	clone size	D gene	J gene	CDR3 DNA	CDR3 protein
TRBV12-3/TRBV12-4	-	-	TRBJ2-2	TGTGCCAGCAGGATATTGGCCACCTGGGAGCTGTTTTTT	CASRILATWELFF
TRBV11-2	-	-	TRBJ2-7	TGTGCCAGCAACCCCTCCGCCGGGACACCAACCTACGAACAGTACTTC	CASNPSAGTPTYEQYF
TRBV6-1	-	-	TRBJ1-5	TGTGCCAGCACTAAAGGGTATAGCAATCAGCCCCAGCATTTT	CASTKGYSNQPQHF
TRBV19	many	TRBD1	TRBJ2-6	TGTGCCAGTAGTATAAGGACAGGGGTCGTCGCCAACGTCCTGACTTTC	CASSIRTGVVANVLTF
TRBV6-1	-	TRBD2	TRBJ2-5	TGTGTCAGCAGTGAAAGCGCTGCGGGGCGGGAGACCCGGTACTTC	CVSSESAAGRETRYF
TRBV4-2	-	-	TRBJ2-7	TGTGCCAGCAGCCAGGAGTCGGGACGCCTATACGAGCAGTACTTC	CASSQESGRLYEQYF
TRBV7-9	-	-	TRBJ1-1	TGTGCCAGTAGCCAAAAGGAAAGTAGCACTGAAGCTTTCTTT	CASSQKESSTEAFF
TRBV20-1	once	-	TRBJ1-1	TGCAATGCTAGAGTTGGGAGGGGGAACACTGAAGCTTTCTTT	CNARVGRGNTEAFF
TRBV11-3	-	TRBD2	TRBJ2-1	TGTGCCAGTAGCTTAGATCCCGCGGGGGGCAAGGGTGAGCAGTTCTTC	CASSLDPAGGKGEQFF
TRBV20-1	many	-	TRBJ2-5	TGCAGTGCTAGATACCCCCTCCAAGAGACCCAGTACTTC	CSARYPLQETQYF
TRBV29-1	-	-	TRBJ2-2	-	CSAGVAGGTGEPFF
TRBV18	-	-	TRBJ2-7	TGTGCCAGCTCACTACTCGACAGCTCCTACGAGCAGTACTTC	CASSLLDSSYEQYF
TRBV12-3/TRBV12-4	-	-	TRBJ1-1	TGTGCCAGCAGTTTACAGGGACGAAATCCAGCTTTCTTT	CASSLQGRNPAFF
TRBV4-1	once	-	TRBJ1-4	TGTCCCAGCAACCAGATATGGGGGCAGGGGAGCGAAAAACTGTTTTTT	CPSNQIWGQGSEKLFF
TRBV12-5	-	-	TRBJ2-3	TGTGCTAGTGGTCACAGTGAAGGTAAGCAGTTTTTT	CASGHSEGKQFF
TRBV28	-	-	TRBJ1-5	TGTGCCCGCAGTTTACCACGACAGGCACAGCAGTCCCAGCATTTT	CARSLPRQAQQSQHF
TRBV6-5	many	-	TRBJ1-4	TGTGCCAGCAGGCCCACAGAGCCCTATGAAAAACTGTTTTTT	CASRPTEPYEKLFF
TRBV6-6	-	-	TRBJ2-6	TGTGCCAGCAGTTGTTATACGATGAGCTTTGGGGCCAATGTCCTGACTTTC	CASSCYTMSFGANVLTF
TRBV5-4	-	-	TRBJ1-1	TGTGCCAGCAGCTTCGACAGGAGATCGACTGAAGCTTCCTTT	CASSFDRRSTEASF